This T cell receptor beta chain was profiled in a study of T cell changes during pregnancy in multiple sclerosis. Germline assignment: CDR1 SGHAT and CDR2 FQNNGV. V lost 1 base to trimming and J lost 7 bases; unmatched junction nucleotides: 9. This CDR3 has 15 amino acids. TCRdb keeps only in-frame clones here, not all; method: immunoSEQ multiplex PCR. Among some 100,000 clones listed, around 93% were seen once. The sequences come from peripheral blood, collected before pregnancy. The sequence came from a female donor with multiple sclerosis, enrolled in a pregnancy study. This chain uses TRBV11-2 with TRBJ2-7, with 8 bases identical to TRBD2. CDR3 nucleotide sequence: TGTGCCAGCAGCTTAGTGGTTAGCGGGATTGGGGAGCAGTACTTC. Translation: CASSLVVSGIGEQYF.